This T cell receptor (beta chain) was sequenced for a study of T-cell memory formation after mild COVID-19. Study-level points and caveats: Second-wave clones with a day 37 peak had unconfirmed SARS-CoV-2 specificity. Cross-reactive memory appears to have joined, as suggested by some responding clones showing up in pre-infection memory.

TCR alpha and TCR beta cDNA libraries carrying sample barcodes and UMIs came from 5'RACE with constant-segment primers. TCRdb ran MiXCR on the 5' RACE reads and lists one entry per CDR3 protein. The sample contains hundreds of thousands of distinct CDR3 sequences, about 17% of which appear only once. Points on this clonotype: No antigen is known for it.

Germline V gene lookup returns CDR1 MNHEY and CDR2 SVGEGT. The CDR3 totals 13 residues. The germline V and J ends were trimmed by 7 bases and 6 bases, with 12 bases remaining between them. Input material: PBMCs or a T cell subset sorted from them (not recorded which). This chain connects TRBV6-2 or TRBV6-3 to TRBJ2-2; D remains unclear. The TCR sequence derives from a man aged 18-30 years who had mild COVID-19 (a few samples of this study predate the infection). Cell type and time point are not known. CDR3 nucleotide sequence: TGTGCCAGCACCCCGGAAATTGCCGGGGAGCTGTTTTTT. Protein sequence: CASTPEIAGELFF.